A single sample gave rise to the 21 T cell receptor beta chains below, sequenced in a study of OX40 agonist ivuxolimab in advanced cancers. Repertoires were generated with immunoSEQ multiplex PCR, while TCRdb's copy carries only in-frame clones and drops some. The sample has roughly 56,000 clones, about 82% seen once; the top ten hold 2.6%. Sequences were derived from CD4+ or CD8+ T cells sorted from blood, sampled in a trial of the OX40 agonist ivuxolimab. These receptor sequences come from an adult with an advanced solid tumor such as melanoma, head and neck, liver or kidney cancer.

The CDR3: CASSGGRDGGAWETQYF. In nucleotides, the CDR3 is TGTGCCAGCAGTGGAGGCCGAGACGGGGGGGCCTGGGAGACCCAGTACTTC. V is TRBV28 and J is TRBJ2-5; TRBD2 matches at 8 bases. CDR1 is MDHEN, CDR2 SYDVKM, per germline. V shed 5 bases, J shed 5 bases, and the junction held 16 bases outside the gene matches. The CDR3 runs to 17 residues.

The chain employs TRBV27 and TRBJ1-1, with D unclear. The CDR3 consists of 14 residues. Trimming shortened V by 5 bases and J by 8 bases, and 18 bases separated the two germline ends. CDR1 is MNHEY and CDR2 is SMNVEV in the germline V gene (reference sequence). In DNA, the CDR3 is TGTGCCAGCAGTCGCGACCGGGAGTTCGGGGAAGCTTTCTTT. Translated: CASSRDREFGEAFF.

V gene TRBV6-5 combines with J gene TRBJ2-2; 9 bases are a match to TRBD2. This CDR3 contains 13 residues. The junction had 7 bases not matched to a gene; V was cut back by 10 bases and J by 7 bases. Germline lookup yields CDR1 MNHEY and CDR2 SVGAGI. CDR3 DNA: TGTGCCACCCGCGGGGGGGCGGGCGGGGAGCTGTTTTTT. This encodes CATRGGAGGELFF.

V and J are TRBV28 and TRBJ1-1; D not certain. The CDR3 sequence is 16 residues long. Trimming pared 3 bases from V and 1 base from J, leaving 15 bases between. The germline V gene encodes CDR1 MDHEN and CDR2 SYDVKM. CDR3 in DNA: TGTGCCAGCAGTTTTCTAAGTGTTGCCACGAACACTGAAGCTTTCTTT. This encodes CASSFLSVATNTEAFF. Full variable domain (outside the CDR3, taken from reference TRBV28 and TRBJ1-1): DVKVTQSSRYLVKRTGEKVFLECVQDMDHENMFWYRQDPGLGLRLIYFSYDVKMKEKGDIPEGYSVSREKKERFSLILESASTNQTSMYLCASSFLSVATNTEAFFGQGTRLTVV.

The V and J genes are TRBV30 and TRBJ1-3, with a weak D call TRBD1 (5 bases). Germline CDR1 and CDR2: GTSNPN and SVGIG (reference sequence). Trimming pared 5 bases from V and 8 bases from J, leaving 13 bases between. The CDR3 is 12 residues long. The CDR3 reads CAWGREGDTIYF. CDR3 coding DNA: TGTGCCTGGGGACGCGAAGGGGACACCATATATTTT.

The genes are TRBV7-9 and TRBJ1-5; no reliable D call. Germline-derived CDR1 and CDR2 are SEHNR and FQNEAQ (reference sequence). The CDR3 is made up of 12 amino acids. Trimming removed 3 bases from V and 7 bases from J, with 7 bases in between. CDR3 residues: CASSFSSQPQHF. In DNA, the CDR3 is TGTGCCAGCAGCTTTTCTAGCCAGCCCCAGCATTTT.

DNA of the CDR3: TGTGCCAGTACTAGCGGGGGGCGAAACACCGGGGAGCTGTTTTTT. Its translation: CASTSGGRNTGELFF. V usage is TRBV19 and J usage is TRBJ2-2, with 11 bases that match TRBD2. With 7 bases clipped from V and 2 bases from J, the junction kept 3 bases outside the gene matches. The CDR3 is 15 amino acids. CDR1 is LNHDA and CDR2 is SQIVND in the germline V gene (reference sequence).

The J gene is TRBJ2-2, the V gene TRBV27; weak D call: TRBD1 (6 bases). Trimming took 8 bases from V and 9 from J, leaving 13 bases between them. This CDR3 has 12 amino acids. Looked up from germline, CDR1 is MNHEY and CDR2 is SMNVEV (reference sequence). The CDR3 reads CASRQGFRELFF. CDR3 sequence (DNA): TGTGCCAGCCGCCAGGGGTTCCGGGAGCTGTTTTTT.

The V call is TRBV5-4, the J call TRBJ2-3, with D perhaps given as TRBD1 or TRBD2 (5 bases each). This CDR3 has 13 amino acids. Deletions cut 0 bases from V and 4 bases from J, with 6 bases between. Germline CDR1 SGHNT, CDR2 YYREEE (reference sequence). The CDR3 DNA sequence: TGTGCCAGCAGCTTGGTGGGACCAGATACGCAGTATTTT. This sequence encodes CASSLVGPDTQYF.

V usage is TRBV28 and J usage is TRBJ1-2; TRBD1 agrees at 10 bases. Trimming cost V 6 bases and J 9 bases; bases outside gene matches: 4. The CDR3 extends over 12 amino acids. The germline CDR1 and CDR2 sequences are MDHEN and SYDVKM. In DNA form, the CDR3 reads TGTGCCAGCAGCCGGGGACAGGGGAGCTACACCTTC. This translates into CASSRGQGSYTF.

This clone occurred once. The V and J genes are TRBV5-1 and TRBJ2-3; possibly TRBD2 for D (7 bases). Between the trimmed V and J ends, which lost 4 bases and 2 bases, there was a span of 20 bases. CDR3 length equals 17 residues. CDR1 and CDR2 from the germline V gene are SGHRS and YFSETQ. CDR3 bases: TGCGCCAGCAGCGCGGGGGTCGGGGGGCCTTCCACAGATACGCAGTATTTT. Protein sequence: CASSAGVGGPSTDTQYF.

The chain joins TRBV15 to TRBJ2-3, with 12 positions matching TRBD2. Germline lookup yields CDR1 LNHNV and CDR2 YYDKDF (reference sequence). V dropped 4 bases and J dropped 4; count of bases not matched to a gene: 12. The CDR3 runs to 18 residues. CDR3: CATSTLTSGGPKADTQYF. DNA for the CDR3: TGTGCCACCAGCACCTTGACTAGCGGGGGCCCTAAGGCAGATACGCAGTATTTT. Full variable domain (remainder filled in from reference TRBV15 and TRBJ2-3): DAMVIQNPRYQVTQFGKPVTLSCSQTLNHNVMYWYQQKSSQAPKLLFHYYDKDFNNEADTPDNFQSRRPNTSFCFLDIRSPGLGDTAMYLCATSTLTSGGPKADTQYFGPGTRLTVL.

The V and J genes are TRBV28 and TRBJ2-4, with TRBD2 matching over 8 bases. CDR1 is MDHEN, CDR2 SYDVKM, per germline. This CDR3 spans 15 amino acids. V lost 2 bases, J lost 9 bases, and 9 bases stayed unmatched. The CDR3 DNA follows: TGTGCCAGCAGTTTAGAGCGGGGGCCCTCGGCCATTCAGTACTTC. Translation: CASSLERGPSAIQYF.

The chain uses TRBV7-3 and TRBJ1-5, with a possible D match to TRBD1 (5 bases). The germline V gene encodes CDR1 SGHTA and CDR2 FQGTGA. The CDR3 contains 17 residues. Trimming removed 5 bases at V and 0 bases at J, with 17 bases between. CDR3 loop: CASSIDSLPHSNQPQHF. In DNA form, the CDR3 reads TGTGCCAGCAGCATCGACAGTCTACCCCATAGCAATCAGCCCCAGCATTTT.

The CDR3 protein is CAISDTGGNEQFF. CDR3 DNA sequence: TGTGCCATCAGCGATACTGGGGGGAATGAGCAGTTCTTC. V is TRBV10-3 and J is TRBJ2-1; possible D gene TRBD2, 6 bases. The V end lost 6 bases, the J end lost 7 bases, and 13 bases lay between the germline ends. Germline lookup yields CDR1 ENHRY and CDR2 SYGVKD. The CDR3 sequence is 13 residues long.

The CDR3 coding sequence is TGTGCCAGCAGCCCCCCGACAGGCCGGGGGGCAGATACGCAGTATTTT. Translating gives CASSPPTGRGADTQYF. The chain links TRBV11-3 to TRBJ2-3, with D tentatively TRBD2 (7 bases). V lost 5 bases and J lost 4, with 19 bases in between. CDR3 size: 16 residues. In germline, CDR1 is SGHNT, CDR2 YENEEA.

The V gene is TRBV15, the J gene TRBJ1-5; D is ambiguous. This CDR3 spans 13 amino acids. From germline, CDR1 is LNHNV and CDR2 YYDKDF (reference sequence). The V gene lost 0 bases and the J gene lost 10 bases, with 10 bases spanning the gap. CDR3 in amino acids: CATSRDSRVPQHF. The CDR3 nucleotides are TGTGCCACCAGCAGAGATTCTCGGGTTCCCCAGCATTTT. Full variable domain (remainder filled in from reference TRBV15 and TRBJ1-5): DAMVIQNPRYQVTQFGKPVTLSCSQTLNHNVMYWYQQKSSQAPKLLFHYYDKDFNNEADTPDNFQSRRPNTSFCFLDIRSPGLGDTAMYLCATSRDSRVPQHFGDGTRLSIL.

The chain is built from TRBV11-3 and TRBJ2-2; 10 bases fit TRBD1. This CDR3 is 14 amino acids long. Trimming at V came to 6 bases and at J to 6 bases, leaving 4 bases not matched to a gene. Germline CDR1 SGHNT, CDR2 YENEEA. The CDR3 region is CASSRTGGAGELFF. The CDR3 bases are TGTGCCAGCAGTCGGACAGGGGGGGCCGGGGAGCTGTTTTTT.

Only a few counts were recorded for this clone. This rearrangement joins TRBV7-2 to TRBJ2-5; D remains ambiguous. The V end lost 5 bases, the J end lost 7 bases, and 8 bases lay between the germline ends. The germline V gene encodes CDR1 SGHTA and CDR2 FQGNSA. There are 11 residues in the CDR3. The chain's CDR3 is CASSNIATQYF. The DNA of the CDR3 is TGTGCCAGCAGCAACATAGCGACCCAGTACTTC.

This chain uses TRBV19 with TRBJ1-2, with a possible D match to TRBD1 (6 bases). CDR3 length: 15 residues. V shed 8 bases and J shed 4 bases, with 20 bases lying between them. Germline CDR1 reads LNHDA; CDR2 reads SQIVND (reference sequence). This CDR3 reads CASSTIGQTSYGYTF. Written as DNA, the CDR3 is TGTGCCAGTTCGACTATTGGACAGACCAGCTATGGCTACACCTTC.

The chain uses TRBV9 and TRBJ1-3; weak D call: TRBD1 (6 bases). Deletions cut 2 bases from V and 2 bases from J, with 17 bases between. Germline CDR1 reads SGDLS; CDR2 reads YYNGEE. This CDR3 is built from 17 residues. The CDR3 bases are TGTGCCAGCAGCGTTACTGGGCAACAGGGAGCTGGAAACACCATATATTTT. Translating gives CASSVTGQQGAGNTIYF.